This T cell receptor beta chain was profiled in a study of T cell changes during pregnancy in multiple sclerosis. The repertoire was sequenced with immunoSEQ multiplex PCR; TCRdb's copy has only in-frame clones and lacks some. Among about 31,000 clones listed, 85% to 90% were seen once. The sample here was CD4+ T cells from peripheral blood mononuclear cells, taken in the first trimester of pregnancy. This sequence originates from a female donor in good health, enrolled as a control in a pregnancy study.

The CDR3 DNA is TGTGCCAGCAGCTTACCGGGACAGGGCAGCAGCCGGTACTTC. Translating gives CASSLPGQGSSRYF. J is TRBJ2-7 and V is TRBV7-2; 9 bases are a match to TRBD1. Per germline, CDR1 SGHTA and CDR2 FQGNSA. The J segment lost 12 bases and the V segment lost 2 bases, leaving 11 bases of the junction unmatched. The CDR3 is 14 amino acids. The whole variable domain, remainder taken from reference TRBV7-2 and TRBJ2-7, is GAGVSQSPSNKVTEKGKDVELRCDPISGHTALYWYRQSLGQGLEFLIYFQGNSAPDKSGLPSDRFSAERTGGSVSTLTIQRTQQEDSAVYLCASSLPGQGSSRYFGPGTRLTVT.